The 6 T cell receptor beta chains listed next were all sequenced from one sample in a study of shared clonotypes between healthy human individuals. Clones were sequenced by immunoSEQ multiplex PCR, and TCRdb holds only the in-frame ones, with some missing. Here the sample spans fewer than 1.6 million clones, 98% to 99% being singletons. The material sequenced was naive CD4+ T cells sorted from blood. Subset defined: CD45RA+ positively selected. These receptors originate from a young man in good health.

The CDR3: CASRLAGAPGEQYF. In nucleotides, the CDR3 is TGTGCCAGCCGCTTAGCGGGGGCCCCGGGGGAGCAGTACTTC. The V gene is TRBV2, the J gene TRBJ2-7, with 9 bases lining up with TRBD2. The CDR3 consists of 14 residues. Germline-derived CDR1 and CDR2 are SNHLY and FYNNEI. With V trimmed by 8 bases and J by 7 bases, 12 bases remained unmatched.

This clone was picked up one time. This rearrangement joins TRBV7-9 to TRBJ2-7; no definite D call. Germline CDR1 SEHNR, CDR2 FQNEAQ (reference sequence). This CDR3 region has 15 residues. The V gene lost 5 bases and the J gene lost 0 bases, with 14 bases spanning the gap. CDR3 nucleotide sequence: TGTGCCAGCAGCCCTAGGGCTTTATCCTCCTACGAGCAGTACTTC. Its translation: CASSPRALSSYEQYF.

CDR3 in amino acids: CASSYPGEGYTF. The CDR3 nucleotides are TGTGCCAGCAGTTACCCCGGCGAAGGCTACACCTTC. The rearrangement uses TRBV6-5 and TRBJ1-2; D call uncertain. This CDR3 contains 12 residues. In germline, CDR1 is MNHEY, CDR2 SVGAGI. V lost 2 bases and J 8 bases, leaving 9 bases between the germline ends.

The rearrangement joins TRBV11-1 to TRBJ2-3; no firm D call. Trimming removed 2 bases at V and 0 bases at J, with 6 bases between. CDR3 length: 14 residues. Germline-derived CDR1 and CDR2 are SGHAT and FQDESV (reference sequence). CDR3 coding DNA: TGTGCCAGCAGCTTACCCCCTAGCACAGATACGCAGTATTTT. Its translation: CASSLPPSTDTQYF.

The gene calls are TRBV5-1 and TRBJ2-7; TRBD1 agrees at 10 bases. The junction had 6 bases not matched to a gene; V was cut back by 3 bases and J by 6 bases. The CDR3 is 14 residues long. Germline values: CDR1 SGHRS, CDR2 YFSETQ. CDR3 DNA: TGCGCCAGCAGCTCGGGACAGGGGCGAGGCGAGCAGTACTTC. This sequence encodes CASSSGQGRGEQYF.

The chain recombines TRBV27 with TRBJ1-2; D gene unclear. V was pared by 8 bases and J by 1 base, with 11 bases between. Germline CDR1 is MNHEY and CDR2 is SMNVEV (reference sequence). There are 13 residues in the CDR3. The CDR3 region is CASAINGNYGYTF. The CDR3 nucleotides are TGTGCCAGCGCAATCAACGGTAACTATGGCTACACCTTC.